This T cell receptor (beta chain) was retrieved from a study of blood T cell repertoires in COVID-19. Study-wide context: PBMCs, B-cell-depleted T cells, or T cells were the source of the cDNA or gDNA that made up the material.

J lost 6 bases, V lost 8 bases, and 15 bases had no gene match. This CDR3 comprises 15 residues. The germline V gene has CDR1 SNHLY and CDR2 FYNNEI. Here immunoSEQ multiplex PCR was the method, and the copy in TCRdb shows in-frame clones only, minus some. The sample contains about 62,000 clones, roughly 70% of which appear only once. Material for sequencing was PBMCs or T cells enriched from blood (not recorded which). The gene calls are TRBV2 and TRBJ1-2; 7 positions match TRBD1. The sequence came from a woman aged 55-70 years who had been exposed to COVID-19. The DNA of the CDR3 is TGTGCCAGCTCCCTATTTAACAGGGGATCTCATGGCTACACCTTC. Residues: CASSLFNRGSHGYTF.